This T cell receptor beta chain was captured in a study of shared clonotypes between healthy human individuals. All the donors were Caucasian adults who lived in Nashville, Tennessee. V gave up 6 bases and J gave up 7 bases, with 10 bases separating them. The CDR3 is 12 amino acids. The germline V gene encodes CDR1 MNHEY and CDR2 SVGAGI. TCRdb keeps only in-frame clones here, not all; method: immunoSEQ multiplex PCR. The table shows some 1,400,000 clones, with roughly 96% occurring only once. The chain has TRBV6-5 and TRBJ2-1; perhaps TRBD1 as D (5 bases). The clonotype was recovered from a man aged 30 to 45 in good health. Input material: naive CD4+ T cells sorted from blood. As to subset: CD45RA+ positively selected. CDR3 sequence: CASSNPGNEQFF. CDR3 bases: TGTGCCAGCAGCAATCCAGGGAATGAGCAGTTCTTC.